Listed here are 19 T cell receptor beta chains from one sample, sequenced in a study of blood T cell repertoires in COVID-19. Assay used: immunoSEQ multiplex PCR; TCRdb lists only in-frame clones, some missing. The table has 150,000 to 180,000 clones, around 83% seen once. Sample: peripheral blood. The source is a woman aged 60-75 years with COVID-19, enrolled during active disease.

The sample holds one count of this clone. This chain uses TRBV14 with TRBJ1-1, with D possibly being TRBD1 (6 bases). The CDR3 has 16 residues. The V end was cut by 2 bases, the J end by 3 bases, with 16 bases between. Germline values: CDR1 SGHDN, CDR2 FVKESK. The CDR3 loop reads CASSQRPGVWYTEAFF. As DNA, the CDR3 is TGTGCCAGCAGCCAAAGGCCAGGGGTATGGTACACTGAAGCTTTCTTT. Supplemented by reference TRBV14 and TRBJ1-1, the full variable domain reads EAGVTQFPSHSVIEKGQTVTLRCDPISGHDNLYWYRRVMGKEIKFLLHFVKESKQDESGMPNNRFLAERTGGTYSTLKVQPAELEDSGVYFCASSQRPGVWYTEAFFGQGTRLTVV.

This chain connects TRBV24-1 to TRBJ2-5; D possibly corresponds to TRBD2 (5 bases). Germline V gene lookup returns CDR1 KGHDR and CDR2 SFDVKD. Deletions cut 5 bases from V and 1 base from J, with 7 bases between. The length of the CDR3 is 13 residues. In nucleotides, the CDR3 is TGTGCCACCAGTGGTCGGGGCCAAGAGACCCAGTACTTC. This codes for CATSGRGQETQYF.

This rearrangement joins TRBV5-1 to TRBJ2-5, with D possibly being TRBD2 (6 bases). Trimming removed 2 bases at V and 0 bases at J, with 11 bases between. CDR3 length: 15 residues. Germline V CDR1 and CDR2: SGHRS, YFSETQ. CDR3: CASSLRGTYQETQYF. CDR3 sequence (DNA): TGCGCCAGCAGCTTACGGGGGACCTACCAAGAGACCCAGTACTTC.

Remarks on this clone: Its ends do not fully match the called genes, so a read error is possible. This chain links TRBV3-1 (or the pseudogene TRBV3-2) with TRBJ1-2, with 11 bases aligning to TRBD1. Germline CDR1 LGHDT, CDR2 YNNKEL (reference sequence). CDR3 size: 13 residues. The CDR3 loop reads CASTPGQGATRAF. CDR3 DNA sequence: TGTGCCAGCACCCCAGGACAGGGGGCGACTAGGGCCTTC.

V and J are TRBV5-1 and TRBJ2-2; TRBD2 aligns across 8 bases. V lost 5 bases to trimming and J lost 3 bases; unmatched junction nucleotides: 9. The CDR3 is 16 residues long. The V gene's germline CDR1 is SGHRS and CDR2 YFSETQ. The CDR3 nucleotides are TGCGCCAGCAGAAAAAGCGGGGGAGGGGACACCGGGGAGCTGTTTTTT. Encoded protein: CASRKSGGGDTGELFF.

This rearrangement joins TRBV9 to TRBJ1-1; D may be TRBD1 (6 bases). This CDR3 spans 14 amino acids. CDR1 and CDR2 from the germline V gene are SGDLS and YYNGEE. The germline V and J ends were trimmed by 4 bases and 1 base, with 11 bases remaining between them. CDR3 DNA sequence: TGTGCCAGCAGCCTGTTGACAGGGAACACTGAAGCTTTCTTT. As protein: CASSLLTGNTEAFF.

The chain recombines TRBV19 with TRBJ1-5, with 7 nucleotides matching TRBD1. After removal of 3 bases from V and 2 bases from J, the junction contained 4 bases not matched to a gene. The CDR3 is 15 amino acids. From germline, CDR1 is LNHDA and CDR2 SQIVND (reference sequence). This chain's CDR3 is CASSIPDRGNQPQHF. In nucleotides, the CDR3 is TGTGCCAGTAGTATCCCCGACAGGGGCAATCAGCCCCAGCATTTT.

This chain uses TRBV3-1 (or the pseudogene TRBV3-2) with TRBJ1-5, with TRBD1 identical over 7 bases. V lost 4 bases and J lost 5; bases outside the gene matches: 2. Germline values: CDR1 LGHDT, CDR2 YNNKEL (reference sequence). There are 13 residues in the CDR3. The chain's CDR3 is CASSRQGHQPQHF. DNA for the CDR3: TGTGCCAGCAGCCGACAGGGCCATCAGCCCCAGCATTTT.

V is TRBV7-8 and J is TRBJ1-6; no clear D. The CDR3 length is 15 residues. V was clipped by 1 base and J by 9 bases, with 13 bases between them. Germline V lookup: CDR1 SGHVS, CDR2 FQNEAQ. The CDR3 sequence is CASSLGGERSSPLHF. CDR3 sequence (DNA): TGTGCCAGCAGCTTAGGGGGTGAGCGGAGTTCACCCCTCCACTTT.

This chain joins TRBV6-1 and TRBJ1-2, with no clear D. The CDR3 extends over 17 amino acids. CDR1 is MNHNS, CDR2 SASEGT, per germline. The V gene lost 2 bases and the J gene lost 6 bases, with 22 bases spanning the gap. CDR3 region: CASSETRPPGAGNGYTF. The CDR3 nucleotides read TGTGCCAGCAGTGAAACCCGCCCCCCCGGCGCAGGAAATGGCTACACCTTC.

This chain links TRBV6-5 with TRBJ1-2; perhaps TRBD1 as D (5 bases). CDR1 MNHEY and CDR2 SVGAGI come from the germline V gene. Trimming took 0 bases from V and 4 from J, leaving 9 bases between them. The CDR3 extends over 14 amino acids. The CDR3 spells CASSYSTAGYGYTF. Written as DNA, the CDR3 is TGTGCCAGCAGTTACTCGACAGCTGGCTATGGCTACACCTTC.

The CDR3 bases are TGCGCCAGCAGCTTGCGGGTAGGGAGCACCGGGGAGCTGTTTTTT. Translating gives CASSLRVGSTGELFF. The chain couples TRBV5-1 to TRBJ2-2, with D maybe TRBD2 (5 bases). This CDR3 has 15 amino acids. CDR1 is SGHRS, CDR2 YFSETQ, per germline. Between the trimmed V and J ends, which lost 1 base and 4 bases, there was a span of 11 bases.

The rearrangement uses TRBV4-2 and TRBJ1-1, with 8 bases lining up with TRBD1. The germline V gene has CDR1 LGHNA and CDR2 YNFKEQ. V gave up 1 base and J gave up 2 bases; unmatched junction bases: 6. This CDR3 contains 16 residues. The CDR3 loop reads CASSQGRGQANTEAFF. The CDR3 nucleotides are TGTGCCAGCAGCCAAGGCCGGGGACAGGCTAACACTGAAGCTTTCTTT.

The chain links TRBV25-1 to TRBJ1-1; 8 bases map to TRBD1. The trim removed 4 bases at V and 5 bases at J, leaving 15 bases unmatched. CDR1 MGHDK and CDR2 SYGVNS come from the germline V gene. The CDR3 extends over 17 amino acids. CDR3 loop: CASSAPGGAWRGTEAFF. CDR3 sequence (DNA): TGTGCCAGCAGTGCCCCAGGGGGCGCATGGAGAGGGACTGAAGCTTTCTTT.

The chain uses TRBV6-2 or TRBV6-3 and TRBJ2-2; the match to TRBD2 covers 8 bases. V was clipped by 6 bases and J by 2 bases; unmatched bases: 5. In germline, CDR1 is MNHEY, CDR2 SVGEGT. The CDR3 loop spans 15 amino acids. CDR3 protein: CASSFGGANTGELFF. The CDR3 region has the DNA TGTGCCAGCAGCTTCGGGGGGGCAAACACCGGGGAGCTGTTTTTT.

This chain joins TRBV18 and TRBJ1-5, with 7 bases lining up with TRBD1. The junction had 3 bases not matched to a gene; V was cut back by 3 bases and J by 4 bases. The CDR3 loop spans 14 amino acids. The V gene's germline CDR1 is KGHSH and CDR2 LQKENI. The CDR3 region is CASSPETGNQPQHF. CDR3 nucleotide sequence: TGTGCCAGCTCACCGGAGACAGGGAATCAGCCCCAGCATTTT. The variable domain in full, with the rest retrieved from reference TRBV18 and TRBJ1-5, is NAGVMQNPRHLVRRRGQEARLRCSPMKGHSHVYWYRQLPEEGLKFMVYLQKENIIDESGMPKERFSAEFPKEGPSILRIQQVVRGDSAAYFCASSPETGNQPQHFGDGTRLSIL.

The CDR3 bases are TGTGCCAGCAGCCAAGCCCCCACGGGGGGCTACACCTTC. It translates to CASSQAPTGGYTF. The gene calls are TRBV3-1 (or the pseudogene TRBV3-2) and TRBJ1-2; no firm D call. In germline, CDR1 is LGHDT, CDR2 YNNKEL (reference sequence). Trimming cost V 1 base and J 8 bases, with 11 bases left between them. The CDR3 loop spans 13 amino acids.

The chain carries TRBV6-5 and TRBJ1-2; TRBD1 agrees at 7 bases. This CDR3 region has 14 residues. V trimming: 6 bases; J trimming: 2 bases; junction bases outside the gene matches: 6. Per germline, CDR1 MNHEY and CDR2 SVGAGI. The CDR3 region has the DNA TGTGCCAGCAGCCTCCCGGGACAGAACTATGGCTACACCTTC. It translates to CASSLPGQNYGYTF.

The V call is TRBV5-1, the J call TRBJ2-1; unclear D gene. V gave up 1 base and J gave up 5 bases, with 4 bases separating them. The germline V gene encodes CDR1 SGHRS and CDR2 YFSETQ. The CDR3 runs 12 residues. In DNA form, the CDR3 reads TGCGCCAGCAGCTTGACAGACAATGAGCAGTTCTTC. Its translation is CASSLTDNEQFF.